The clone carrying this TCR beta chain was seen only a few times. This entry comes from a study of blood T cell repertoires in COVID-19. V lost 5 bases and J lost 6, with 19 bases in between. Germline V gives CDR1 SGHTA, CDR2 FQGTGA. The CDR3 totals 15 residues. The assay was immunoSEQ multiplex PCR, and TCRdb's table has in-frame clones only and misses some. This sample has hundreds of thousands of clones; around 83% occur once, and the top ten carry 7.4%. The chain employs TRBV7-3 and TRBJ1-2; TRBD1 might be the D (5 bases). Material for sequencing was peripheral blood. This sequence was found in a woman aged 45-65 years with acute or convalescent COVID-19. The CDR3 nucleotides read TGTGCCAGCAGCCCCGGGACTATAGTTCTTCATGGCTACACCTTC. Its protein product is CASSPGTIVLHGYTF.